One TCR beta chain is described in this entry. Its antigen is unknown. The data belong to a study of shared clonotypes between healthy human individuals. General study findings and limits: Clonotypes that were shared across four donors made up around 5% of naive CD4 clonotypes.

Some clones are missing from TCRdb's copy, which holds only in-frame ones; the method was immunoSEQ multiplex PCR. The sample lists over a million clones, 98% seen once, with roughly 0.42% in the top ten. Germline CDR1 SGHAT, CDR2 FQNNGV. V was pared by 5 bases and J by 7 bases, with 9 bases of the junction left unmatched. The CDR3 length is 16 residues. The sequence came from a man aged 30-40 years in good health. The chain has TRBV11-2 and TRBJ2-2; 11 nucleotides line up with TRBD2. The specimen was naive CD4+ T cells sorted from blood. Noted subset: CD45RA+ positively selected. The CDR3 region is CASSPISGRAGGELFF. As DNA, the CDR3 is TGTGCCAGCAGCCCAATTAGCGGGAGGGCCGGCGGGGAGCTGTTTTTT.